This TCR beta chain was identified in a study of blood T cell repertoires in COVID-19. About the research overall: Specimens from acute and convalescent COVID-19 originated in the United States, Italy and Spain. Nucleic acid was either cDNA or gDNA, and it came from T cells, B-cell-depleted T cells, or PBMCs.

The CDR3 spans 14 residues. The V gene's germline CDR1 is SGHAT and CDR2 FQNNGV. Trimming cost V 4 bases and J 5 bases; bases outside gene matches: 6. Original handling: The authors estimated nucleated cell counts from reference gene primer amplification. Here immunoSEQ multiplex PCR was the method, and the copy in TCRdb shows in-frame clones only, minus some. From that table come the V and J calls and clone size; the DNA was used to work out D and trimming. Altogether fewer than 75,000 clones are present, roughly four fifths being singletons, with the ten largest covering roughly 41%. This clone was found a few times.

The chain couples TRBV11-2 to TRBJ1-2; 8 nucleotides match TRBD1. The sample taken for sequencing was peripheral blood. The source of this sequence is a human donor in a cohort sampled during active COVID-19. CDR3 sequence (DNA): TGTGCCAGCAGCTCCGCAGGGGGCGCATATGGCTACACCTTC. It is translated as CASSSAGGAYGYTF.